The clone carrying this T cell receptor (beta chain) was observed a single time. The data originate from a study of blood T cell repertoires in COVID-19. Study at large: The United States, Italy and Spain provided the acute and convalescent COVID-19 samples.

Some clones are missing from TCRdb's copy, which holds only in-frame ones; the method was immunoSEQ multiplex PCR. Among about 160,000 clones listed, around 74% were seen once. Trimming cost V 3 bases and J 2 bases; bases outside gene matches: 2. Germline loops: CDR1 KGHSH, CDR2 LQKENI. This CDR3 is 17 amino acids long. Patients in Seattle were enrolled during active infection, then followed longitudinally. The clonotype comes from a woman aged 55-69 years with COVID-19, enrolled during active disease. Material: peripheral blood. The chain carries TRBV18 and TRBJ2-2; TRBD2 matches at 14 bases. The CDR3 sequence: CASSPTSGRANTGELFF. As DNA, the CDR3 is TGTGCCAGCTCACCGACTAGCGGGAGGGCCAACACCGGGGAGCTGTTTTTT. The full variable domain, rest sourced from reference TRBV18 and TRBJ2-2, is NAGVMQNPRHLVRRRGQEARLRCSPMKGHSHVYWYRQLPEEGLKFMVYLQKENIIDESGMPKERFSAEFPKEGPSILRIQQVVRGDSAAYFCASSPTSGRANTGELFFGEGSRLTVL.